This T cell receptor (beta chain) stems from a study of metastatic and nonmetastatic thyroid tumors. Study summary: Repertoires from blood and tumor or nodule tissue of malignant and benign thyroid patients were compared. Broader study findings: The reported finding was significantly higher TCR beta diversity in malignant thyroid tumors relative to benign nodules, in blood and tumor.

All patients were treatment-naive before thyroid surgery. V gave up 2 bases and J gave up 6 bases, with 11 bases separating them. The CDR3 loop spans 14 amino acids. In its sample, this clone was seen many times. Its matching antigen is unknown. TCRdb re-clonotyped the PCR reads via MiXCR. The sample lists approximately 37,000 clones; roughly 16% were seen once. Sequencing used blood. The rearrangement uses TRBV12-3 or TRBV12-4 and TRBJ2-1; D possibly corresponds to TRBD1 (5 bases). The receptor's source is a female donor with papillary thyroid cancer or a benign thyroid nodule (not recorded which). Some clones in this sample may be carry-over from other donors' samples. The chain's CDR3 is CASSLTRVGNEQFF. In nucleotides, the CDR3 is TGTGCCAGCAGTTTAACCAGGGTCGGCAATGAGCAGTTCTTC.